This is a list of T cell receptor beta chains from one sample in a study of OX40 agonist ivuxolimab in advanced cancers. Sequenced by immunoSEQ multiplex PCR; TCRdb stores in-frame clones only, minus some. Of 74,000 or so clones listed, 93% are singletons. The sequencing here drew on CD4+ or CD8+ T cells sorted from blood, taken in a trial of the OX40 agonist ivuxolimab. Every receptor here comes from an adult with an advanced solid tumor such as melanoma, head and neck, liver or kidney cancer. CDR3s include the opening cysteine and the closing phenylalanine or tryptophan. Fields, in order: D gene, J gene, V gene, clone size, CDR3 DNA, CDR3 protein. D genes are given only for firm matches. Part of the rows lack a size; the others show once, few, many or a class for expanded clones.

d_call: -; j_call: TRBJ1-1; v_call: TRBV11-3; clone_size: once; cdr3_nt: TGTGCCAGCAGCTTAGGTCGGGGGGCCTCCACTGAAGCTTTCTTT; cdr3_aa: CASSLGRGASTEAFF
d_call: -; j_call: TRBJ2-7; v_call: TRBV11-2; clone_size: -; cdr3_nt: TGTGCCAGCAGCTTAGCAGTGGCTAGCGTAGACGAGCAGTACTTC; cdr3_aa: CASSLAVASVDEQYF
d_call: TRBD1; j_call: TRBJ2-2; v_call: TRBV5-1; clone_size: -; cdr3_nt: TGCGCCAGCAGCGTGGGACAGGGGAACACCGGGGAGCTGTTTTTT; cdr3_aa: CASSVGQGNTGELFF
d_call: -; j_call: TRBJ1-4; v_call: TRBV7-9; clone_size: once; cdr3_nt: TGTGCCAGCAGCTTAGCGCAGGCGGGGTTAAATGAAAAACTGTTTTTT; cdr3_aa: CASSLAQAGLNEKLFF
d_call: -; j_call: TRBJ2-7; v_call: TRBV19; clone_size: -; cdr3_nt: TGTGCCAGTAGTCACGTCTCATGGGAGCAGTACTTC; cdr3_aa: CASSHVSWEQYF
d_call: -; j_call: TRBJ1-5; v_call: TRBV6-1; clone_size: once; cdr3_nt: TGTGCCAGCACCCCCCGAGTTAGTAGCAATCAGCCCCAGCATTTT; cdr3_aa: CASTPRVSSNQPQHF
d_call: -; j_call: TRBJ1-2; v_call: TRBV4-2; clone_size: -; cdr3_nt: TGTGCCAGCAGCCAGGGGAGTCGCGATGGCTACACCTTC; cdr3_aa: CASSQGSRDGYTF
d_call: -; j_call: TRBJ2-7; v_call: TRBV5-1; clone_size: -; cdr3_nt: TGCGCCAGCAGCCCGGCTCGGGGAACCTCCTACGAGCAGTACTTC; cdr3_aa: CASSPARGTSYEQYF
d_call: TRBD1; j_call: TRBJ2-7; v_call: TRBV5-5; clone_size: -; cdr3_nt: TGTGCCAGCAGCCCCACCGGGACAGGGTTGTACGAGCAGTACTTC; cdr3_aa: CASSPTGTGLYEQYF
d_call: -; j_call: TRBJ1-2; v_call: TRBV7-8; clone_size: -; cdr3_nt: TGTGCCAGCGGGACGGGACGGAGGCCCTACACCTTC; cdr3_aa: CASGTGRRPYTF
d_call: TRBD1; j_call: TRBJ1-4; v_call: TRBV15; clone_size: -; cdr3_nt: TGTGCCACCAGCAGAACGACAGGGCTGTTAGGAACTAATGAAAAACTGTTTTTT; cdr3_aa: CATSRTTGLLGTNEKLFF
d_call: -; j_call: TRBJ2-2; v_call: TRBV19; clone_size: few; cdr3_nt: TGTGCCAGTAGTATAGTTCCCACCGGGGAGCTGTTTTTT; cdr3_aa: CASSIVPTGELFF
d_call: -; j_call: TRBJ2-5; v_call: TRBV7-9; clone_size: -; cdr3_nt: TGTGCCAGCAGCTTAGGCTTTTATCGGCCAGAGACCCAGTACTTC; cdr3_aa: CASSLGFYRPETQYF
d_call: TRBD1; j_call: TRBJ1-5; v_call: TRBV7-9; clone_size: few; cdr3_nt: TGTGCCAGCAGCTTAGGACAGGGGCCTAATCAGCCCCAGCATTTT; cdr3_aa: CASSLGQGPNQPQHF
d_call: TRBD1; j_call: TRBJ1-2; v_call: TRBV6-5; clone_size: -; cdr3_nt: TGTGCCAGCAGTTACTCGCCGGGACAGGATCTCTATGGCTACACCTTC; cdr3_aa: CASSYSPGQDLYGYTF
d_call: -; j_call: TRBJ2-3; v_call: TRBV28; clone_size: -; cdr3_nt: TGTGCCAGCACCCGTGGGGACTCACTCACAGATACGCAGTATTTT; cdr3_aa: CASTRGDSLTDTQYF
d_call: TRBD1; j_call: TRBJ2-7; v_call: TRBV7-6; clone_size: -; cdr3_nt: TGTGCCAGCAGCCCATCGGGACAGGTTTCCGAAAGGCAGTACTTC; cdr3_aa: CASSPSGQVSERQYF
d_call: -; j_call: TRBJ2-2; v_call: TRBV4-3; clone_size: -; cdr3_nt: TGCGCCAGCAGCCCAGGGGCGGGAGCCGGGGAGCTGTTTTTT; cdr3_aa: CASSPGAGAGELFF
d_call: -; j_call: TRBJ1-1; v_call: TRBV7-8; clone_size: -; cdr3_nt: TGTGCCAGCAGCCCTCAAGCAGACAACACTGAAGCTTTCTTT; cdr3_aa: CASSPQADNTEAFF
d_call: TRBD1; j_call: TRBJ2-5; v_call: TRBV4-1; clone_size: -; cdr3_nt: TGCGCCAGCAGCCAAGGTCCGCTATACAGGGGGCGGGGGGAGACCCAGTACTTC; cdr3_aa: CASSQGPLYRGRGETQYF